Listed here are 21 T cell receptor beta chains from one sample, sequenced in a study of cytomegalovirus exposure and HLA in healthy donors. The PCR employed 60 Vbeta primers together with 13 Jbeta primers. The protocol was immunoSEQ multiplex PCR, while the TCRdb copy is restricted to in-frame clones and leaves out a portion. The repertoire holds roughly 290,000 clones, with roughly 90% as singletons. Input material: PBMCs. These receptor sequences come from a woman younger than 35 in good health and CMV-seronegative.

The V and J genes are TRBV27 and TRBJ2-7; the D gene is possibly TRBD2 (6 bases). The CDR3 length is 14 residues. The V and J ends lost 3 bases and 4 bases respectively, with 13 bases between them. From germline, CDR1 is MNHEY and CDR2 SMNVEV (reference sequence). The DNA for the CDR3 is TGTGCCAGCAGTTTCCGGGACGGGGGTTACGAGCAGTACTTC. Translated, it gives CASSFRDGGYEQYF.

CDR3 bases: TGTGCCAGCAGCCCTAGACTAGCGAAAGATACGCAGTATTTT. Protein: CASSPRLAKDTQYF. This chain joins TRBV7-9 and TRBJ2-3; the match to TRBD2 covers 8 bases. J lost 5 bases, V lost 5 bases, and 6 bases had no gene match. The CDR3 length is 14 residues. The germline V gene has CDR1 SEHNR and CDR2 FQNEAQ (reference sequence).

The V call is TRBV30, the J call TRBJ1-2; unclear D gene. V gave up 6 bases and J gave up 3 bases, with 14 bases separating them. This CDR3 spans 13 amino acids. Per the germline V gene, CDR1 is GTSNPN and CDR2 is SVGIG (reference sequence). CDR3 sequence: CACGLSAYYGYTF. DNA of the CDR3: TGTGCCTGCGGACTCAGCGCGTACTATGGCTACACCTTC.

This chain uses TRBV5-1 with TRBJ2-3; 7 bases line up with TRBD2. J was trimmed by 1 base and V by 3 bases; bases with no gene match: 5. CDR1 SGHRS and CDR2 YFSETQ come from the germline V gene. This CDR3 region has 15 residues. For the CDR3, the DNA is TGCGCCAGCAGCTCCCATCTAGCGGGCACAGATACGCAGTATTTT. Its translation: CASSSHLAGTDTQYF.

This clone was counted a single time. The genes are TRBV7-6 and TRBJ2-3; tentatively, D is TRBD2 (6 bases). Germline CDR1 is SGHVS and CDR2 is FNYEAQ. V was shortened by 5 bases and J by 6 bases, with 15 bases between the two germline ends. This CDR3 has 14 residues. The CDR3: CASSTPEGRDTQYF. DNA of the CDR3: TGTGCCAGCAGCACCCCGGAGGGGCGGGATACGCAGTATTTT.

Only a few counts were recorded for this clone. The rearrangement uses TRBV6-5 and TRBJ1-2; D may be TRBD1 (6 bases). This CDR3 has 13 residues. The V end lost 2 bases, the J end lost 7 bases, and 11 bases lay between the germline ends. Per the germline V gene, CDR1 is MNHEY and CDR2 is SVGAGI. The CDR3 spells CASSYGGAGGYTF. In DNA form, the CDR3 reads TGTGCCAGCAGTTACGGGGGCGCGGGTGGCTACACCTTC.

The V call is TRBV5-1, the J call TRBJ2-1; 9 positions match TRBD2. V shed 4 bases, J shed 4 bases, and the junction held 6 bases outside the gene matches. Per the germline V gene, CDR1 is SGHRS and CDR2 is YFSETQ. The length of the CDR3 is 15 residues. Here the CDR3 DNA reads TGCGCCAGCAGCCTTAGCGGGGGAACTTACAATGAGCAGTTCTTC. It is translated as CASSLSGGTYNEQFF. Full variable domain (remainder filled in from reference TRBV5-1 and TRBJ2-1): KAGVTQTPRYLIKTRGQQVTLSCSPISGHRSVSWYQQTPGQGLQFLFEYFSETQRNKGNFPGRFSGRQFSNSRSEMNVSTLELGDSALYLCASSLSGGTYNEQFFGPGTRLTVL.

J is TRBJ1-2 and V is TRBV7-2, with unresolved D. The germline gives CDR1 SGHTA, CDR2 FQGNSA. The CDR3 contains 13 residues. V was trimmed by 10 bases and J by 1 base, leaving 13 bases between them. The CDR3 DNA reads as TGTGCCACCAACTTCAGGATTAACTATGGCTACACCTTC. Amino acids: CATNFRINYGYTF. Filled out from reference TRBV7-2 and TRBJ1-2, the complete variable domain reads GAGVSQSPSNKVTEKGKDVELRCDPISGHTALYWYRQSLGQGLEFLIYFQGNSAPDKSGLPSDRFSAERTGGSVSTLTIQRTQQEDSAVYLCATNFRINYGYTFGSGTRLTVV.

V gene TRBV6-4 combines with J gene TRBJ2-2; the match to TRBD1 covers 9 bases. The CDR3 extends over 14 amino acids. The V segment lost 5 bases and the J segment 4 bases; nucleotides outside the gene matches: 2. Germline V gives CDR1 MRHNA, CDR2 SNTAGT. The CDR3 coding sequence is TGTGCCAGCAGTCTACAGGGGGCCACCGGGGAGCTGTTTTTT. It codes for CASSLQGATGELFF.

The genes are TRBV7-9 and TRBJ2-7, with 9 bases fitting TRBD1. CDR3 length: 16 amino acids. The germline V gene has CDR1 SEHNR and CDR2 FQNEAQ (reference sequence). Losses at the gene ends were 5 bases for V and 5 bases for J; bases not matched to a gene: 13. The CDR3 here is CASSRLRDRVINEQYF. DNA for the CDR3: TGTGCCAGCAGCCGGCTACGGGACAGGGTTATTAACGAGCAGTACTTC.

The J gene is TRBJ2-1, the V gene TRBV11-2, with D perhaps TRBD1 (7 bases). The CDR3 covers 16 residues. Trimming stripped 1 base from V and 7 bases from J, with 17 bases between. Germline lookup yields CDR1 SGHAT and CDR2 FQNNGV. Here the CDR3 reads CASSLVGGTVGNEQFF. DNA of the CDR3: TGTGCCAGCAGCTTAGTAGGGGGGACAGTAGGGAATGAGCAGTTCTTC.

The chain uses TRBV30 and TRBJ2-5; no firm D call. This CDR3 region has 13 residues. The germline gives CDR1 GTSNPN, CDR2 SVGIG (reference sequence). V dropped 2 bases and J dropped 4 bases, with 11 bases sitting between them. The CDR3 spells CAWSIGGGETQYF. The CDR3 nucleotides read TGTGCCTGGAGTATCGGCGGTGGAGAGACCCAGTACTTC.

The V and J genes are TRBV19 and TRBJ2-5; D is perhaps TRBD1 (5 bases). The CDR3 contains 12 residues. Germline CDR1 and CDR2: LNHDA and SQIVND (reference sequence). Trimming stripped 6 bases from V and 4 bases from J, with 9 bases between. Here the CDR3 reads CASRARGETQYF. CDR3 bases: TGTGCCAGTAGAGCTAGGGGAGAGACCCAGTACTTC.

This clone was detected only once. At one boundary the junction diverges from the germline segment, which might be a read error. V gene TRBV7-9 combines with J gene TRBJ1-2; perhaps TRBD1 as D (5 bases). The CDR3 is 16 amino acids. Germline V lookup: CDR1 SEHNR, CDR2 FQNEAQ (reference sequence). This CDR3 is CSSSLDSSGRDYGYPF. As DNA, the CDR3 is TGTTCCAGCAGCTTAGATTCGTCCGGGAGGGACTATGGCTACCCCTTC.

The chain uses TRBV5-4 and TRBJ2-7; D might be TRBD2 (5 bases). This CDR3 contains 14 residues. Germline V CDR1 and CDR2: SGHNT, YYREEE (reference sequence). Between the trimmed V and J ends, which lost 3 bases and 2 bases, there was a span of 12 bases. The CDR3 DNA is TGTGCCAGCAGCTCAAAAGGGAGCCCCTACGAGCAGTACTTC. Encoded protein: CASSSKGSPYEQYF.

The J gene is TRBJ2-1, the V gene TRBV13; 11 bases align to TRBD2. The germline V gene has CDR1 PRHDT and CDR2 FYEKMQ (reference sequence). CDR3 length equals 15 residues. V lost 4 bases to trimming and J lost 6 bases; unmatched junction nucleotides: 5. This CDR3 reads CASSSGLAGLNEQFF. Written as DNA, the CDR3 is TGTGCCAGCAGCTCCGGACTAGCGGGTCTCAATGAGCAGTTCTTC.

The chain has TRBV5-4 and TRBJ2-3; 11 positions agree with TRBD2. This CDR3 comprises 18 residues. After removal of 4 bases from V and 3 bases from J, the junction contained 13 bases not matched to a gene. The germline V gene has CDR1 SGHNT and CDR2 YYREEE (reference sequence). CDR3 protein: CASSDLSGGAILTDTQYF. The CDR3 DNA sequence: TGTGCCAGCAGCGACCTTAGCGGGGGGGCAATCTTAACAGATACGCAGTATTTT.

The chain couples TRBV5-1 to TRBJ2-3; 14 bases map to TRBD2. Germline CDR1 is SGHRS and CDR2 is YFSETQ. J was trimmed by 0 bases and V by 4 bases; bases with no gene match: 7. CDR3 length: 18 amino acids. CDR3 sequence (DNA): TGCGCCAGCAGCCTAGGACTAGCGGGAGGACTTAGCACAGATACGCAGTATTTT. This sequence encodes CASSLGLAGGLSTDTQYF.

CDR3 sequence: CASRKATGGAGANVLTF. Written as DNA, the CDR3 is TGTGCCAGTAGGAAGGCAACAGGGGGCGCCGGGGCCAACGTCCTGACTTTC. The rearrangement links TRBV19 to TRBJ2-6; 9 nucleotides agree with TRBD1. There are 17 residues in the CDR3. Germline lookup yields CDR1 LNHDA and CDR2 SQIVND (reference sequence). V dropped 6 bases and J dropped 4; count of bases not matched to a gene: 10.

This sequence joins TRBV9 and TRBJ1-2; weak D call: TRBD1 (6 bases). Germline V lookup: CDR1 SGDLS, CDR2 YYNGEE. The V and J ends lost 1 base and 3 bases respectively, with 28 bases between them. The CDR3 is made up of 20 amino acids. The CDR3 DNA reads TGTGCCAGCAGCGTAAACCCCGAGGGGGAACCCGCGGTTCCCGACTATGGCTACACCTTC. This translates into CASSVNPEGEPAVPDYGYTF.

This clone was observed a handful of times. The rearrangement joins TRBV30 to TRBJ1-1, with D possibly being TRBD1 (5 bases). Between the trimmed V and J ends, which lost 5 bases and 5 bases, there was a span of 15 bases. CDR3 length: 13 amino acids. The germline V gene encodes CDR1 GTSNPN and CDR2 SVGIG (reference sequence). CDR3 nucleotides: TGTGCCTGGGGGGTGTGGGGGGGGACTGAAGCTTTCTTT. It encodes CAWGVWGGTEAFF.